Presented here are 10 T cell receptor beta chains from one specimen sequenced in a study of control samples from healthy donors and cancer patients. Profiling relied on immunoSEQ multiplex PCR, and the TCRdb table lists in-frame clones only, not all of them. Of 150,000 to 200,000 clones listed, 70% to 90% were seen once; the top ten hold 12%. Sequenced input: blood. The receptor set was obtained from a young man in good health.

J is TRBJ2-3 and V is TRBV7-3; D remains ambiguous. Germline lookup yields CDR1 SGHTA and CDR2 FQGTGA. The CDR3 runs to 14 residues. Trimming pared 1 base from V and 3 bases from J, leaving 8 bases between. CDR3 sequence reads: CASSLNGGTDTQYF. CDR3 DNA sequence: TGTGCCAGCAGCTTAAATGGCGGAACAGATACGCAGTATTTT.

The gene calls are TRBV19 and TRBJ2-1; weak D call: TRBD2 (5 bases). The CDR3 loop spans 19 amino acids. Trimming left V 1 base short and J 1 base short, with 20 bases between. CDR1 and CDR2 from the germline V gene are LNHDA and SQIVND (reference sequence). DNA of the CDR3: TGTGCCAGTAGTATAGTCCTATCGGGGTCTTCCTCTTCCTACAATGAGCAGTTCTTC. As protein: CASSIVLSGSSSSYNEQFF. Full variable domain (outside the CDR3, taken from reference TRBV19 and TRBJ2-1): DGGITQSPKYLFRKEGQNVTLSCEQNLNHDAMYWYRQDPGQGLRLIYYSQIVNDFQKGDIAEGYSVSREKKESFPLTVTSAQKNPTAFYLCASSIVLSGSSSSYNEQFFGPGTRLTVL.

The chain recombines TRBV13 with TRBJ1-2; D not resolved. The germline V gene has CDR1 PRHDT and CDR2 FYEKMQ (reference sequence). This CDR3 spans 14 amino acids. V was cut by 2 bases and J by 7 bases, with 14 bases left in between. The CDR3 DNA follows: TGTGCCAGCAGCTTAATCCGGGGAGTTCGTGGCTACACCTTC. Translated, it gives CASSLIRGVRGYTF.

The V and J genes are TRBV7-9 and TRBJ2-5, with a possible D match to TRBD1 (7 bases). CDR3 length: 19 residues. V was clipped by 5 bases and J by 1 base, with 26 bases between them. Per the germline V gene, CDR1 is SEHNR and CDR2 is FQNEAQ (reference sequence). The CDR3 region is CASSPSAHIGGGAQETQYF. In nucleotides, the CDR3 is TGTGCCAGCAGCCCATCGGCCCACATAGGGGGCGGGGCCCAAGAGACCCAGTACTTC. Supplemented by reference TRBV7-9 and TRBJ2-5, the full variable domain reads DTGVSQNPRHKITKRGQNVTFRCDPISEHNRLYWYRQTLGQGPEFLTYFQNEAQLEKSRLLSDRFSAERPKGSFSTLEIQRTEQGDSAMYLCASSPSAHIGGGAQETQYFGPGTRLLVL.

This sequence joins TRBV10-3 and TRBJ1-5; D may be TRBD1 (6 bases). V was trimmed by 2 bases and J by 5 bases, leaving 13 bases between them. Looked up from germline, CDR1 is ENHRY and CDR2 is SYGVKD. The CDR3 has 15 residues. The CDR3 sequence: CAISENYRVDQPQHF. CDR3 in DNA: TGTGCCATCAGTGAGAACTACAGGGTAGATCAGCCCCAGCATTTT.

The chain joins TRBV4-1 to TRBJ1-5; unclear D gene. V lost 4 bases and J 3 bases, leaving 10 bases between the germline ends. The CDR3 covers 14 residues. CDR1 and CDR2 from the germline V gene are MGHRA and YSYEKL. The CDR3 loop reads CASSPRSNNQPQHF. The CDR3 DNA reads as TGCGCCAGCAGCCCACGCTCCAACAATCAGCCCCAGCATTTT.

The DNA of the CDR3 is TGTGCCAGCCAAGAGGGTGGGGAATACAATGAGCAGTTCTTC. Its translation: CASQEGGEYNEQFF. This chain connects TRBV25-1 to TRBJ2-1, with D possibly TRBD2 on 5 matching bases. CDR1 is MGHDK and CDR2 is SYGVNS in the germline V gene. The germline V and J ends were trimmed by 8 bases and 4 bases, with 15 bases remaining between them. This CDR3 is built from 14 residues.

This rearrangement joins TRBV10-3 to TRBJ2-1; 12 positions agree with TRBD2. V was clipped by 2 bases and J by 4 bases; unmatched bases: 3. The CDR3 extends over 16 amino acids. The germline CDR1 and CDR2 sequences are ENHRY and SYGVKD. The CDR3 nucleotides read TGTGCCATCAGTGAGGCAGGACTAGCGGGGTACAATGAGCAGTTCTTC. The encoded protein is CAISEAGLAGYNEQFF.

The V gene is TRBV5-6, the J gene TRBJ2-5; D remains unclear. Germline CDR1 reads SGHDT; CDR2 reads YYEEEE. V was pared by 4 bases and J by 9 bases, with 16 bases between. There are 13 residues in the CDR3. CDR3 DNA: TGTGCCAGCAGCGGGTGGGGTCGACAATCCCAGTACTTC. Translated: CASSGWGRQSQYF.

DNA for the CDR3: TGTGCCAGCAGCCAAGAGCCCGGGGAGCTGTTTTTT. Its protein product is CASSQEPGELFF. The V and J genes are TRBV3-1 (or the pseudogene TRBV3-2) and TRBJ2-2; D unresolved. The CDR3 length is 12 residues. V was clipped by 0 bases and J by 6 bases, with 2 bases between them. Germline V gene data show CDR1 as LGHDT and CDR2 as YNNKEL (reference sequence).